This T cell receptor (beta chain) was sequenced for a study of control samples from healthy donors and cancer patients. Assay: immunoSEQ multiplex PCR; the TCRdb copy retains only in-frame clones and omits some. The data contain approximately 120,000 clones, approximately 92% of them singletons. Trimming stripped 6 bases from V and 7 bases from J, with 7 bases between. The CDR3 sequence is 12 residues long. Germline V gene sequence: CDR1 MNHEY, CDR2 SVGAGI. The sample comprised PBMCs. This receptor was obtained from a man older than 75 with head and neck cancer. This rearrangement joins TRBV6-5 to TRBJ1-6; no clear D gene. The CDR3 bases are TGTGCCAGCAGAGTACAGAATTCACCCCTCCACTTT. Translating gives CASRVQNSPLHF.